A selection of T cell receptor beta chains follows, all from one sample in a study of shared clonotypes between healthy human individuals. Clones were sequenced by immunoSEQ multiplex PCR, and TCRdb holds only the in-frame ones, with some missing. The sample holds approximately 2.1 million clones, more than 85% seen once. The material sequenced was naive CD4+ T cells from PBMCs. The receptors stem from a man between 18 and 29 years old in good health. Some clones in this sample may be carry-over from other donors' samples. Both conserved end residues are part of each CDR3. D genes are given only for firm matches. Size values are once, few and many counts, or a class for expanded clones, and some rows have none.

j_call: TRBJ1-2; v_call: TRBV11-2; d_call: NA; clone_size: NA; cdr3_nt: TGTGCCAGCAGCTGGACCGACACGTTCAGCGCTAACTATGGCTACACCTTC; cdr3_aa: CASSWTDTFSANYGYTF
j_call: TRBJ2-7; v_call: TRBV28; d_call: TRBD1; clone_size: NA; cdr3_nt: TGTGCCAGCATACCCCTCACAGGGGCAGGGGTTGACGAGCAGTACTTC; cdr3_aa: CASIPLTGAGVDEQYF
j_call: TRBJ2-7; v_call: TRBV29-1; d_call: TRBD1; clone_size: NA; cdr3_nt: TGCAGCGTTGGGGACAGTCTCGAGCAGTACTTC; cdr3_aa: CSVGDSLEQYF
j_call: TRBJ1-4; v_call: TRBV28; d_call: NA; clone_size: NA; cdr3_nt: TGTGCCAGCAGTTCCACAGTACTTAATGAAAAACTGTTTTTT; cdr3_aa: CASSSTVLNEKLFF
j_call: TRBJ2-1; v_call: TRBV5-1; d_call: NA; clone_size: NA; cdr3_nt: TGCGCCTCGGGGGAAACCTACAATGAGCAGTTCTTC; cdr3_aa: CASGETYNEQFF
j_call: TRBJ1-1; v_call: TRBV28; d_call: NA; clone_size: once; cdr3_nt: TGTGCCACCGTCCGCTCGGCGAACACTGAAGCTTTCTTT; cdr3_aa: CATVRSANTEAFF
j_call: TRBJ1-1; v_call: TRBV29-1; d_call: NA; clone_size: NA; cdr3_nt: TGCAGCGTTGAAAAGGGCTCGGGCACTGAAGCTTTCTTT; cdr3_aa: CSVEKGSGTEAFF
j_call: TRBJ1-5; v_call: TRBV19; d_call: NA; clone_size: NA; cdr3_nt: TGTGCCAGTAGTATTGTGGCAGGCAACAATCAGCCCCAGCATTTT; cdr3_aa: CASSIVAGNNQPQHF
j_call: TRBJ2-7; v_call: TRBV5-6; d_call: NA; clone_size: NA; cdr3_nt: TGTGCCAGCACCCTGGGTCCGGTGGGGTCCTACGAGCAGTACTTC; cdr3_aa: CASTLGPVGSYEQYF
j_call: TRBJ2-7; v_call: TRBV27; d_call: TRBD2; clone_size: NA; cdr3_nt: TGTGCCAGCTGGGTAGCGGGACGAGACGAGCAGTACTTC; cdr3_aa: CASWVAGRDEQYF
j_call: TRBJ2-1; v_call: TRBV2; d_call: TRBD1; clone_size: NA; cdr3_nt: TGTGCCAGCACCGGGACAGGGAGAAATGAGCAGTTCTTC; cdr3_aa: CASTGTGRNEQFF
j_call: TRBJ2-3; v_call: TRBV6-6; d_call: TRBD2; clone_size: NA; cdr3_nt: TGTGCCAGCAGTTACTCTACGGGAGGACGCACAGATACGCAGTATTTT; cdr3_aa: CASSYSTGGRTDTQYF
j_call: TRBJ2-7; v_call: TRBV10-3; d_call: TRBD2; clone_size: NA; cdr3_nt: TGTGCCATCAGGCCGGGACTAGCGGGACTCGAGCAGTACTTC; cdr3_aa: CAIRPGLAGLEQYF
j_call: TRBJ2-2; v_call: TRBV19; d_call: NA; clone_size: NA; cdr3_nt: TGTGCCAGTAGTATTCGGGCAGGGAACACCGGGGAGCTGTTTTTT; cdr3_aa: CASSIRAGNTGELFF
j_call: TRBJ1-1; v_call: TRBV19; d_call: NA; clone_size: NA; cdr3_nt: TGTGCCAGTAGTATAGCACGGGGTGGGCCGTCTACTGAAGCTTTCTTT; cdr3_aa: CASSIARGGPSTEAFF
j_call: TRBJ2-5; v_call: TRBV2; d_call: NA; clone_size: NA; cdr3_nt: TGTGCCAGCAGTAACCACCTCGGAGCGGCACGGCCGGGGACCCAGTACTTC; cdr3_aa: CASSNHLGAARPGTQYF
j_call: TRBJ2-5; v_call: TRBV18; d_call: NA; clone_size: NA; cdr3_nt: TGTGCCAGCTCTACACTGGGAAAAGAGACCCAGTACTTC; cdr3_aa: CASSTLGKETQYF
j_call: TRBJ1-1; v_call: TRBV27; d_call: NA; clone_size: NA; cdr3_nt: TGTGCCAGCAGTTTATCGTTTGGTAGGAACACTGAAGCTTTCTTT; cdr3_aa: CASSLSFGRNTEAFF
j_call: TRBJ2-5; v_call: TRBV7-6; d_call: NA; clone_size: NA; cdr3_nt: TGTGCCAGCAGCTTAGCGCCGGGATTCCAAGAGACCCAGTACTTC; cdr3_aa: CASSLAPGFQETQYF
j_call: TRBJ1-1; v_call: TRBV25-1; d_call: TRBD1; clone_size: few; cdr3_nt: TGTGCCAGCAAAAGGGACAGGGACACTGAAGCTTTCTTT; cdr3_aa: CASKRDRDTEAFF
j_call: TRBJ1-4; v_call: TRBV19; d_call: NA; clone_size: NA; cdr3_nt: TGTGCCAGTAGTGGGCGGAATAATGAAAAACTGTTTTTT; cdr3_aa: CASSGRNNEKLFF
j_call: TRBJ1-1; v_call: TRBV18; d_call: NA; clone_size: NA; cdr3_nt: TGTGCCAGCAGCACCCGGGACGGGGGCACTGAAGCTTTCTTT; cdr3_aa: CASSTRDGGTEAFF
j_call: TRBJ2-5; v_call: TRBV6-1; d_call: NA; clone_size: once; cdr3_nt: TGTGCCAGCAGTGAACTCCGGAAAGAGACCCAGTACTTC; cdr3_aa: CASSELRKETQYF
j_call: TRBJ2-5; v_call: TRBV11-2; d_call: NA; clone_size: NA; cdr3_nt: TGTGCCAGCACCCCGATAGAGACCCAGTACTTC; cdr3_aa: CASTPIETQYF
j_call: TRBJ2-1; v_call: TRBV11-2; d_call: TRBD2; clone_size: NA; cdr3_nt: TGTGCCAGCAGCCTCCTAGCGGGTGATTACAATGAGCAGTTCTTC; cdr3_aa: CASSLLAGDYNEQFF
j_call: TRBJ1-5; v_call: TRBV14; d_call: NA; clone_size: NA; cdr3_nt: TGTGCCAGCAGCCAAGGACAAGTTCAGCCCCAGCATTTT; cdr3_aa: CASSQGQVQPQHF
j_call: TRBJ2-1; v_call: TRBV4-1; d_call: NA; clone_size: NA; cdr3_nt: TGCGCCAGCAGCCACCTCCGGACGAAACCCTACAATGAGCAGTTCTTC; cdr3_aa: CASSHLRTKPYNEQFF
j_call: TRBJ1-1; v_call: TRBV5-4; d_call: NA; clone_size: NA; cdr3_nt: TGTGCCAGCAGCTTGGACAGTATCGGGGGTACGAACACTGAAGCTTTCTTT; cdr3_aa: CASSLDSIGGTNTEAFF
j_call: TRBJ2-1; v_call: TRBV28; d_call: NA; clone_size: once; cdr3_nt: TGTGCCAGCAGCCCCGCCGGGAACACCTACAATGAGCAGTTCTTC; cdr3_aa: CASSPAGNTYNEQFF
j_call: TRBJ2-7; v_call: TRBV6-1; d_call: NA; clone_size: NA; cdr3_nt: TGTGCCAGCAGTGAAGGATGGGGGACCTACGAGCAGTACTTC; cdr3_aa: CASSEGWGTYEQYF
j_call: TRBJ2-5; v_call: TRBV7-2; d_call: NA; clone_size: NA; cdr3_nt: TGTGCCAGCAGCCCAGGGGCGGGATTCCAAGAGACCCAGTACTTC; cdr3_aa: CASSPGAGFQETQYF
j_call: TRBJ1-3; v_call: TRBV11-2; d_call: NA; clone_size: NA; cdr3_nt: TGTGCCAGCAGTTCCAGTCAATCTACTGGAAACACCATATATTTT; cdr3_aa: CASSSSQSTGNTIYF
j_call: TRBJ2-7; v_call: TRBV7-2; d_call: NA; clone_size: NA; cdr3_nt: TGTGCCAGCAGCCGCGACAGGAGTCGCTCCTACGAGCAGTACTTC; cdr3_aa: CASSRDRSRSYEQYF
j_call: TRBJ2-3; v_call: TRBV7-9; d_call: NA; clone_size: NA; cdr3_nt: TGTGCCAGCAGCTCTGACCACACAGATACGCAGTATTTT; cdr3_aa: CASSSDHTDTQYF